The clone carrying this T cell receptor beta chain is a singleton in its sample. What it binds is not known. The germline CDR1 and CDR2 sequences are SGDLS and YYNGEE. There are 15 residues in the CDR3. V lost 3 bases to trimming and J lost 8 bases, with 19 bases between them. This specimen comes from a study of cytomegalovirus exposure and HLA in healthy donors. Study observations and caveats: Researchers catalogued about 150 TCR beta chains as cytomegalovirus-associated.

Sequencing used immunoSEQ multiplex PCR; TCRdb keeps in-frame clones, though not all of them. This sample has about 150,000 clones; about 89% occur once, and the top ten carry about 3.5%. The donors belonged to the roughly 130-subject validation cohort, separate from the roughly 720-subject first cohort. This chain joins TRBV9 and TRBJ2-3; D is uncertain. The sample was PBMCs. The TCR comes from a woman between 18 and 30 years old in good health and CMV-seropositive. Here the CDR3 DNA reads TGTGCCAGCAGCGAGGTCGCCCTAGTTGATGCTACGCAGTATTTT. It is translated as CASSEVALVDATQYF.